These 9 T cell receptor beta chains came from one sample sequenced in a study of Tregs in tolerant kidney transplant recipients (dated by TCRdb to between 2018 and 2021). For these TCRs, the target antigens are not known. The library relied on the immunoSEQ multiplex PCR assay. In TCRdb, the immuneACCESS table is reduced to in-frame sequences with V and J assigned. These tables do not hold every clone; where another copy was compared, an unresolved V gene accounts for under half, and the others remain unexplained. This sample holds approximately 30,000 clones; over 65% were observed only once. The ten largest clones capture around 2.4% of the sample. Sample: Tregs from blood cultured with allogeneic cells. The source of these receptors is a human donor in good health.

The CDR3 reads CASSRGQIAYNSPLHF. For the CDR3, the DNA is TGTGCCAGCAGCCGGGGACAGATCGCCTATAATTCACCCCTCCACTTT. V usage is TRBV7-2 and J usage is TRBJ1-6; 7 bases agree with TRBD1. The CDR3 is 16 residues long. Per germline, CDR1 SGHTA and CDR2 FQGNSA. The J segment lost 2 bases and the V segment lost 5 bases, leaving 6 bases of the junction unmatched. Based on the CDR3 plus reference TRBV7-2 and TRBJ1-6, the full variable domain is GAGVSQSPSNKVTEKGKDVELRCDPISGHTALYWYRQSLGQGLEFLIYFQGNSAPDKSGLPSDRFSAERTGGSVSTLTIQRTQQEDSAVYLCASSRGQIAYNSPLHFGNGTRLTVT.

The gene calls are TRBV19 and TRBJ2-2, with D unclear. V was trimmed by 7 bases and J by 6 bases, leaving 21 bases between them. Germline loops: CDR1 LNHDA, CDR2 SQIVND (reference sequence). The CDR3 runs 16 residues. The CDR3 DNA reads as TGTGCCAGTACCTCGAGCCTCATAAGTCCGGCCGGGGAGCTGTTTTTT. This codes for CASTSSLISPAGELFF.

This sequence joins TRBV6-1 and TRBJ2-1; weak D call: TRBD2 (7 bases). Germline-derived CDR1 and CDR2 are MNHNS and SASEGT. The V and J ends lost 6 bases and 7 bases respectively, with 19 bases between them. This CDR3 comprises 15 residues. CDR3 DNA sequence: TGTGCCAGCAGAAGGGGGAGCGGGGTGGGGAATGAGCAGTTCTTC. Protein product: CASRRGSGVGNEQFF.

The chain's CDR3 is CASSLGGTPYQETQYF. CDR3 bases: TGCGCCAGCAGCTTGGGTGGGACACCGTACCAAGAGACCCAGTACTTC. The V call is TRBV5-1, the J call TRBJ2-5; D might be TRBD1 (6 bases). V dropped 0 bases and J dropped 0 bases, with 12 bases sitting between them. Looked up from germline, CDR1 is SGHRS and CDR2 is YFSETQ. This CDR3 has 16 residues.

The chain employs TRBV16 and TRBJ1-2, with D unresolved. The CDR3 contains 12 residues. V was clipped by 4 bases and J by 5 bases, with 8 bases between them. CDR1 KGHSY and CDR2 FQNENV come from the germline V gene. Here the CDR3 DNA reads TGTGCCAGCAGCCGAACCATTTATGGCTACACCTTC. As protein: CASSRTIYGYTF.

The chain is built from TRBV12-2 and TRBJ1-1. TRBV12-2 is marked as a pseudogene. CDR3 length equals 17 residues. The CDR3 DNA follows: TGTGCAAGTCGCTTAGGGGGGACTAGGGGCTCGGACACTGAAGCTTTCTTT. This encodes CASRLGGTRGSDTEAFF.

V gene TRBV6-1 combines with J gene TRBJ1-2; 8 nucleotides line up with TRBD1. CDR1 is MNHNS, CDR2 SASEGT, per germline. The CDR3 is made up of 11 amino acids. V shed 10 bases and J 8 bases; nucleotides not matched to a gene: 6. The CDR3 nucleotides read TGTGCCACTTCAGGGGGCGCGGGCTACACCTTC. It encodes CATSGGAGYTF.

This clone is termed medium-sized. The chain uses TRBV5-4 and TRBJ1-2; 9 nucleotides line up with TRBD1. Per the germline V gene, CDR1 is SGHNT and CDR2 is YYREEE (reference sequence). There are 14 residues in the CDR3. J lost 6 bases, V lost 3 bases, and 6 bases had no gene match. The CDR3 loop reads CASSSNRGRDGYTF. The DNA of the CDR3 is TGTGCCAGCAGCTCGAACAGGGGGCGCGATGGCTACACCTTC.

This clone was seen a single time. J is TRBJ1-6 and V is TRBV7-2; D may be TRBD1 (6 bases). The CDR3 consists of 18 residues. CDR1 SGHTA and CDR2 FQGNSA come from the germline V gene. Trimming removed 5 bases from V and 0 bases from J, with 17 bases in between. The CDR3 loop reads CASSADRPLVSYNSPLHF. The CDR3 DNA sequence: TGTGCCAGCAGCGCCGACAGGCCCCTTGTCTCCTATAATTCACCCCTCCACTTT.